This T cell receptor beta chain appears in the sequencing data of a study of shared clonotypes between healthy human individuals. Naive CD8 cells lacked CD45RO, underwent positive selection for CCR7 and left out terminally differentiated effector memory CD45RA+ cells. Whole-study results and caveats: A few donors had around 5% of their naive CD4 clonotypes in common. Compared with memory subsets, naive subsets generally had larger estimated richness. Generation probability values for non-shared clonotypes were lower than those for clonotypes shared by all four donors. Investigators collected only blood, and repertoires in tissues likely differ.

Sequenced by immunoSEQ multiplex PCR; TCRdb stores in-frame clones only, minus some. The table shows around 1.9 million clones, with roughly 91% occurring only once. This CDR3 comprises 11 residues. Germline V CDR1 and CDR2: MDHEN, SYDVKM. The V end lost 4 bases, the J end lost 8 bases, and 8 bases lay between the germline ends. Details on this clone: Its antigen is undetermined. The sample has other DNA sequences that encode this CDR3 too.

This TCR was recovered from a young man in good health. Some clones in this sample may be carry-over from other donors' samples. The sample comprised naive CD8+ T cells from PBMCs. V usage is TRBV28 and J usage is TRBJ1-1; D gene unclear. The CDR3 coding sequence is TGTGCCAGCAGTTGGGCCACGGAAGCTTTCTTT. As protein: CASSWATEAFF.